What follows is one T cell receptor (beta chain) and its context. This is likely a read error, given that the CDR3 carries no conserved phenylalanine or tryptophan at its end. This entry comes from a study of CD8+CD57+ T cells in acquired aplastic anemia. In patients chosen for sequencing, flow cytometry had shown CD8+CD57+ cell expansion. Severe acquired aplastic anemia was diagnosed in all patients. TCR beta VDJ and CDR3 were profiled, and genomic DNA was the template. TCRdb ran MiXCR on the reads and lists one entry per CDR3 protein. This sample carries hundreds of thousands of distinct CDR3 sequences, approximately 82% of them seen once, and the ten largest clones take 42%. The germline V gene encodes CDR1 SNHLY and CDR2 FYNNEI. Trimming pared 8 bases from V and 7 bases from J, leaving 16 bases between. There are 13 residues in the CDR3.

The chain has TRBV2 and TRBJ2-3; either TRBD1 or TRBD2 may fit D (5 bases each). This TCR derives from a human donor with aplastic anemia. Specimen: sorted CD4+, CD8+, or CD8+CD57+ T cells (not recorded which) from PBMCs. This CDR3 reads CASGDRGQNTQYL. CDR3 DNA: TGTGCCAGCGGGGACCGGGGCCAAAATACGCAGTATCTT.